What follows is one T cell receptor (beta chain) and its context. The target antigen is unknown. The data originate from a study of response to subunit inactivated influenza vaccine. Study-level results: With each seasonal influenza vaccination, the authors suggested, few new T cells are recruited.

TCRdb processed the RT-PCR reads anew with MiXCR; each CDR3 protein has one entry. This sample has under 850,000 distinct CDR3 sequences; around 20% occur once, and the top ten carry approximately 10%. The V end lost 2 bases, the J end lost 0 bases, and 13 bases lay between the germline ends. There are 15 residues in the CDR3. CDR1 SQVTM and CDR2 ANQGSEA come from the germline V gene. The chain couples TRBV29-1 to TRBJ1-1; no firm D call. The TCR sequence derives from a man aged 50 to 59 who received an inactivated influenza vaccine. Sequencing was performed on PBMCs from blood, taken around 5 days after vaccination. CDR3 sequence: CSVEQAQPVNTEAFF. The CDR3 DNA reads as TGCAGCGTTGAACAGGCCCAGCCGGTGAACACTGAAGCTTTCTTT. The variable domain in full, completed from reference TRBV29-1 and TRBJ1-1, reads SAVISQKPSRDICQRGTSLTIQCQVDSQVTMMFWYRQQPGQSLTLIATANQGSEATYESGFVIDKFPISRPNLTFSTLTVSNMSPEDSSIYLCSVEQAQPVNTEAFFGQGTRLTVV.